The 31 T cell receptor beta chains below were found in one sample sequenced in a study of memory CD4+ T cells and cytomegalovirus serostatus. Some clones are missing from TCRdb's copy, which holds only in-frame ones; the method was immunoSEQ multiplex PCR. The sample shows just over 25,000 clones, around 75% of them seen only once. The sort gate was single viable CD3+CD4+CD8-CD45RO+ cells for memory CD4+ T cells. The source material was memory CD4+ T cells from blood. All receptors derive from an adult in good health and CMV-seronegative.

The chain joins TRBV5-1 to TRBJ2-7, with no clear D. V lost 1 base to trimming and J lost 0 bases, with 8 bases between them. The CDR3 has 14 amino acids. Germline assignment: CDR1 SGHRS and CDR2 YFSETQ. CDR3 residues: CASSLTSSSYEQYF. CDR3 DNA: TGCGCCAGCAGCTTGACTTCCAGCTCCTACGAGCAGTACTTC.

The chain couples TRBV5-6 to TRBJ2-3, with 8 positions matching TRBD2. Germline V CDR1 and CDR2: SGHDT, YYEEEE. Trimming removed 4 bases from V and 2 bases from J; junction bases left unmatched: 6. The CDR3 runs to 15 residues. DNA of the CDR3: TGTGCCAGCAGCGCCACTAGCGGACTCACAGATACGCAGTATTTT. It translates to CASSATSGLTDTQYF.

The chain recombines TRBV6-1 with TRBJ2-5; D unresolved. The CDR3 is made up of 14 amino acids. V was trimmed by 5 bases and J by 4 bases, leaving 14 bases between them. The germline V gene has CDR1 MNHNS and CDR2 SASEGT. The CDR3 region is CASSTQVVAETQYF. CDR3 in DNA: TGTGCCAGCAGTACCCAGGTGGTAGCAGAGACCCAGTACTTC.

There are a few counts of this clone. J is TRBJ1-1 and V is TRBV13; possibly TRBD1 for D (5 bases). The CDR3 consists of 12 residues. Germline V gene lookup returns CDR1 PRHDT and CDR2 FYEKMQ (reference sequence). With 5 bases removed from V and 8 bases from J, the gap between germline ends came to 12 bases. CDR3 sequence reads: CASSPTWGEAFF. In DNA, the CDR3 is TGTGCCAGCAGCCCTACGTGGGGGGAAGCTTTCTTT.

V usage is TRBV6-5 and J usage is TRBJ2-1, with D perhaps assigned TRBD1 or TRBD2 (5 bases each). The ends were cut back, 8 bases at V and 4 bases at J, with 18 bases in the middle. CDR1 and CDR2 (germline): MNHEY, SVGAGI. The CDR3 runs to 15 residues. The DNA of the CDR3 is TGTGCCAGCTACGTCACCGGGGCACCTTACAATGAGCAGTTCTTC. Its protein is CASYVTGAPYNEQFF.

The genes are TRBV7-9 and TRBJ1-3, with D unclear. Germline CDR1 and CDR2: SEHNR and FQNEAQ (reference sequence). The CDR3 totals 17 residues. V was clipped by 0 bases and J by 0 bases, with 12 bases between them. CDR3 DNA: TGTGCCAGCAGCTTAGCTTCCGGATTCAGCTCTGGAAACACCATATATTTT. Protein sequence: CASSLASGFSSGNTIYF.

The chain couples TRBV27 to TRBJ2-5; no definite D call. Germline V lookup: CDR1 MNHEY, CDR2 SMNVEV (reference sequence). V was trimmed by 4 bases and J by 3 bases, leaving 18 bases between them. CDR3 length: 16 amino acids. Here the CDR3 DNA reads TGTGCCAGCAGTTATACCCCGGACCGGGCTAAAGAGACCCAGTACTTC. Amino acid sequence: CASSYTPDRAKETQYF.

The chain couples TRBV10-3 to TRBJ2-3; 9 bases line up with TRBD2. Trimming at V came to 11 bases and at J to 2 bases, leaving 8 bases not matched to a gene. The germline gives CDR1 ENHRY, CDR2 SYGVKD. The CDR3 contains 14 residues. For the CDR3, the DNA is TGTGCCGTCGCTAGCGGGGTGATCACAGATACGCAGTATTTT. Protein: CAVASGVITDTQYF.

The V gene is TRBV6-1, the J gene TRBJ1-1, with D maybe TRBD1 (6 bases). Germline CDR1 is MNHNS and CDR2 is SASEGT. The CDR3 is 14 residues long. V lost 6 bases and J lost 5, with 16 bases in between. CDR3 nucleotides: TGTGCCAGCAGCCTGGTTGGCAGGGGAACTGAAGCTTTCTTT. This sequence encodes CASSLVGRGTEAFF.

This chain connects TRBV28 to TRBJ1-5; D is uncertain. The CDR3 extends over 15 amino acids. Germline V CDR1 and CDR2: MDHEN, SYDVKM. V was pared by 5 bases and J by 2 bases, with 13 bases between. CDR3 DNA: TGTGCCAGCAGTCCTAGAGTGGCTGGCAATCAGCCCCAGCATTTT. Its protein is CASSPRVAGNQPQHF.

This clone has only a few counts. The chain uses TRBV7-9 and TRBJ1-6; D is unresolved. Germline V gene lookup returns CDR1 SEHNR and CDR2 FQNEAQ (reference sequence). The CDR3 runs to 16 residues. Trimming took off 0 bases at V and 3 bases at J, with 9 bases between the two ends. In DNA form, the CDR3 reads TGTGCCAGCAGCTTAGCACGGTCGATCTATAATTCACCCCTCCACTTT. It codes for CASSLARSIYNSPLHF.

The chain's CDR3 is CASSSGPGTEKLFF. The CDR3, as DNA: TGTGCCAGCAGCTCAGGACCAGGCACTGAAAAACTGTTTTTT. The chain joins TRBV7-8 to TRBJ1-4, with D unclear. Germline loops: CDR1 SGHVS, CDR2 FQNEAQ. Trimming removed 4 bases at V and 7 bases at J, with 13 bases between. The CDR3 extends over 14 amino acids.

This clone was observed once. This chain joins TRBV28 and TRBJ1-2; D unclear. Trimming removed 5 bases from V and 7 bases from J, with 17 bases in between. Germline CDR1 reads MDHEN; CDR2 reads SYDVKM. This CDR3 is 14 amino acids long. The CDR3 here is CASSARSPASGYTF. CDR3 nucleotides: TGTGCCAGCAGTGCAAGGTCCCCTGCGAGTGGCTACACCTTC.

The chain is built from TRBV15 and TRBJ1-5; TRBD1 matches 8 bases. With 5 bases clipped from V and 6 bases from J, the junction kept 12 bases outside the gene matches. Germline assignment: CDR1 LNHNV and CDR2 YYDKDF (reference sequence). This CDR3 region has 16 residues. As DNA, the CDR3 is TGTGCCACCAGCGTAAACCGCGACAGGGGCGGTCAGCCCCAGCATTTT. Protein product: CATSVNRDRGGQPQHF.

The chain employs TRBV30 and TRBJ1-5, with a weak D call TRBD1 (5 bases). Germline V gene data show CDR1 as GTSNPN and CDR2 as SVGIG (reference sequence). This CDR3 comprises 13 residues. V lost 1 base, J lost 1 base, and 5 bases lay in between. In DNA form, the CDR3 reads TGTGCCTGGAGTGGGACAAGCAATCAGCCCCAGCATTTT. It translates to CAWSGTSNQPQHF.

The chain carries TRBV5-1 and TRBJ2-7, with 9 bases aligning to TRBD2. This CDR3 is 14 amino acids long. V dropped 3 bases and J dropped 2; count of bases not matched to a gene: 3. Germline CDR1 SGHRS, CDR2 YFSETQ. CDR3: CASSSGTSTYEQYF. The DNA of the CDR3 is TGCGCCAGCAGCTCCGGGACTAGCACCTACGAGCAGTACTTC. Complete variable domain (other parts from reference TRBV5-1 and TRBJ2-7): KAGVTQTPRYLIKTRGQQVTLSCSPISGHRSVSWYQQTPGQGLQFLFEYFSETQRNKGNFPGRFSGRQFSNSRSEMNVSTLELGDSALYLCASSSGTSTYEQYFGPGTRLTVT.

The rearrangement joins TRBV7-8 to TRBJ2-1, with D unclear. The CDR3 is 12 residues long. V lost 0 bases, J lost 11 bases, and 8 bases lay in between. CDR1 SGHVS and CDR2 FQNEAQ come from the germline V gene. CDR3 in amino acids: CASSLAASQQFF. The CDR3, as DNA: TGTGCCAGCAGCTTAGCGGCCAGCCAGCAGTTCTTC.

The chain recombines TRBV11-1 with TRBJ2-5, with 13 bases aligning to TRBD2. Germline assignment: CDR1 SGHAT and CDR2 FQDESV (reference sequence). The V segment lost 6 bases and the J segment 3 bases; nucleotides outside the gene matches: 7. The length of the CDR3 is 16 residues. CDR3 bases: TGTGCCAGCAGTCACGTGGGGACTAGCGGGAAAGAGACCCAGTACTTC. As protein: CASSHVGTSGKETQYF.

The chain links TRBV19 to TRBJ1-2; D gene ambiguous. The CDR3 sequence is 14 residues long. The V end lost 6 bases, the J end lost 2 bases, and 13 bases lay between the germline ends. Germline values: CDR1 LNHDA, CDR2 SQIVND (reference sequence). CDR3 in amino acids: CASRFMGNNYGYTF. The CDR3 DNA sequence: TGTGCCAGTAGGTTTATGGGGAACAACTATGGCTACACCTTC.

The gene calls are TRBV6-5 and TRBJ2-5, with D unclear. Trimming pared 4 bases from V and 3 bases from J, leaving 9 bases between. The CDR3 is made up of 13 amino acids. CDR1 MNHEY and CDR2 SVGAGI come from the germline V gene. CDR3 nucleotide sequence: TGTGCCAGCAGTTTGCGGAAAGAAGAGACCCAGTACTTC. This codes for CASSLRKEETQYF.

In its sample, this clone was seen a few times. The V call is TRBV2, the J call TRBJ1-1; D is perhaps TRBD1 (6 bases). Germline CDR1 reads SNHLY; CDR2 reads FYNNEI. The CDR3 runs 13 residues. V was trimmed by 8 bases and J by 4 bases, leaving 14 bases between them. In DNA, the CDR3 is TGTGCCAGCCGGAGGACAGAGGGCACTGAAGCTTTCTTT. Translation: CASRRTEGTEAFF.

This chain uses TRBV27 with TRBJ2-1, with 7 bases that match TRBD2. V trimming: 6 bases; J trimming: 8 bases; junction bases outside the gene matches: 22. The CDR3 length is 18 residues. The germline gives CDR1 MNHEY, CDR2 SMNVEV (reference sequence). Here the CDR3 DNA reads TGTGCCAGCAGCTTAAAAGCGGGCCGAAGGGAGGGCCGGGATGAGCAGTTCTTC. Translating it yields CASSLKAGRREGRDEQFF.

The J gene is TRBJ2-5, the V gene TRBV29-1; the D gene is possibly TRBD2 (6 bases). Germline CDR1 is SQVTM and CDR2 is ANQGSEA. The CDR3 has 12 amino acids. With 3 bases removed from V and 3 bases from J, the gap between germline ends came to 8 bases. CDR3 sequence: CSVDGGEETQYF. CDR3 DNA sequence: TGCAGCGTTGATGGAGGGGAAGAGACCCAGTACTTC. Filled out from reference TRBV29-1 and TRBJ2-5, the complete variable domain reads SAVISQKPSRDICQRGTSLTIQCQVDSQVTMMFWYRQQPGQSLTLIATANQGSEATYESGFVIDKFPISRPNLTFSTLTVSNMSPEDSSIYLCSVDGGEETQYFGPGTRLLVL.

This CDR3 is CASSPKDSAYGYTF. CDR3 nucleotides: TGTGCCAGCTCACCTAAGGACAGCGCCTATGGCTACACCTTC. The V gene is TRBV18, the J gene TRBJ1-2; perhaps TRBD1 as D (6 bases). This CDR3 is 14 amino acids long. The V end was cut by 3 bases, the J end by 4 bases, with 12 bases between. Germline V gene lookup returns CDR1 KGHSH and CDR2 LQKENI.

CDR3 nucleotides: TGTGCCAGCAGTGCCCTAGCGGGAGGGGAGCAGTTCTTC. Protein product: CASSALAGGEQFF. The chain combines TRBV6-5 with TRBJ2-1; 12 bases are a match to TRBD2. After removal of 5 bases from V and 10 bases from J, the junction contained 3 bases not matched to a gene. Germline V lookup: CDR1 MNHEY, CDR2 SVGAGI. CDR3 length equals 13 residues.

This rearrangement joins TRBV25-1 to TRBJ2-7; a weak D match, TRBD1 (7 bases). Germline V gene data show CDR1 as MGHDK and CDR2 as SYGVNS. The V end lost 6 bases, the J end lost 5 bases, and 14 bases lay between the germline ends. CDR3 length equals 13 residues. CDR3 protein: CASSLTGTHEQYF. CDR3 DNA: TGTGCCAGCAGCCTGACAGGGACTCACGAGCAGTACTTC.

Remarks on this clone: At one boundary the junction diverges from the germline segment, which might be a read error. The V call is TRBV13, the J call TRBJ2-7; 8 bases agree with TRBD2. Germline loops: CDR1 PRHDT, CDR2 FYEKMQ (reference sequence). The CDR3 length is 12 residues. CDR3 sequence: CASSLVAGNVHF. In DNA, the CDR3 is TGTGCCAGCAGCTTAGTAGCGGGAAATGTGCACTTC. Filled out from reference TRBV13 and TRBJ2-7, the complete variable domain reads AAGVIQSPRHLIKEKRETATLKCYPIPRHDTVYWYQQGPGQDPQFLISFYEKMQSDKGSIPDRFSAQQFSDYHSELNMSSLELGDSALYFCASSLVAGNVHFGPGTRLTVT.

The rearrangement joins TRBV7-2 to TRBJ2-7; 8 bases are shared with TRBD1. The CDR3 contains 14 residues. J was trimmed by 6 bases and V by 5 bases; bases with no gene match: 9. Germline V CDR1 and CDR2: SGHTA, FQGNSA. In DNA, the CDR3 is TGTGCCAGCAGCGCCACCGGGACAGGTGCCGAGCAGTACTTC. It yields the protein CASSATGTGAEQYF.

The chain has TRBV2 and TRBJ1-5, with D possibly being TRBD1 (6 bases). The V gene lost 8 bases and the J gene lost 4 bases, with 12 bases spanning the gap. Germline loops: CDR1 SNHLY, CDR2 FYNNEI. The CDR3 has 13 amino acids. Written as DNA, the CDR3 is TGTGCCAGCCAGGGACAAATGAATCAGCCCCAGCATTTT. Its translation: CASQGQMNQPQHF.

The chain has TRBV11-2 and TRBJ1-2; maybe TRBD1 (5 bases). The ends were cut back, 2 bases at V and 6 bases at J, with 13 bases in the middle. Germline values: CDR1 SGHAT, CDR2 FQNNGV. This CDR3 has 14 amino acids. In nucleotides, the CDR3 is TGTGCCAGCAGCTTATCTCTCAGGGTTGATGGCTACACCTTC. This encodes CASSLSLRVDGYTF.

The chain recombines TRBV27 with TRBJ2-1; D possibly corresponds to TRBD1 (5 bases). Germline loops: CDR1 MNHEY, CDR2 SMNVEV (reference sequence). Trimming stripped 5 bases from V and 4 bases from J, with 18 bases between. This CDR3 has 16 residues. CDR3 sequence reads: CASSLQRGPIYNEQFF. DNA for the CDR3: TGTGCCAGCAGTCTACAAAGGGGTCCGATTTACAATGAGCAGTTCTTC.